This T cell receptor beta chain was sequenced in a study of OX40 agonist ivuxolimab in advanced cancers. Whole-study context: Ivuxolimab doses were 0.01, 0.1, 0.3, 1.5, 3 or 10 mg/kg every 2 weeks. Patients undergoing dose escalation presented with hepatocellular carcinoma, melanoma, renal cell or head and neck cancer.

The CDR3 extends over 13 amino acids. Germline CDR1 and CDR2: LNHDA and SQIVND (reference sequence). Trimming pared 6 bases from V and 3 bases from J, leaving 11 bases between. Whole-study results and caveats: CD4+ T cells averaged fewer expanded clones than CD8+ T cells. The study found among the lowest clonal expansion in partial responders at 0.1-3.0 mg/kg.

On this clone itself: Its cognate antigen is unknown.

Sequenced by immunoSEQ multiplex PCR; TCRdb stores in-frame clones only, minus some. This table holds 72,000 or so clones, around 85% found once. The source material was CD4+ or CD8+ T cells sorted from blood, sampled in a trial of the OX40 agonist ivuxolimab. This clonotype originated in an adult with an advanced solid tumor such as melanoma, head and neck, liver or kidney cancer. This chain uses TRBV19 with TRBJ1-1; unclear D gene. DNA for the CDR3: TGTGCCAGTAGCACGTGGGCGGACACTGAAGCTTTCTTT. Translation gives CASSTWADTEAFF.